The TCR beta chain under discussion was sequenced for a study of T cell responses to AZD1222 COVID-19 vaccine. The V end was cut by 3 bases, the J end by 10 bases, with 8 bases between. CDR1 and CDR2 (germline): SGDLS, YYNGEE. This CDR3 contains 11 residues. Using immunoSEQ multiplex PCR, the repertoire was profiled, and TCRdb retains in-frame clones only, with some absent. The table includes 100,000 to 150,000 clones, roughly 90% detected once. The input for sequencing was peripheral blood, taken 28 days after the second AZD1222 dose. The V call is TRBV9, the J call TRBJ2-1; no clear D. The receptor was isolated from an adult who received the AZD1222 COVID-19 vaccine. CDR3 DNA sequence: TGTGCCAGCAGCGCCTCCGTAGAGCAGTTCTTC. As protein: CASSASVEQFF.